A selection of T cell receptor beta chains follows, all from one sample in a study of cytomegalovirus exposure and HLA in healthy donors. Measured with immunoSEQ multiplex PCR; TCRdb has only the in-frame clones, and not every one. The sample has some 80,000 clones, and its top ten clones hold around 1.1%. Sequenced sample: PBMCs. These receptors were taken from a woman aged 25 to 39 in good health and CMV-seronegative. Each CDR3 is given with its conserved first and last residue. D genes are given only for firm matches.

D gene,J gene,V gene,CDR3 DNA,CDR3 protein
-,TRBJ2-3,TRBV5-1,TGCGCCAGCAGCTTGCGGGTTCTAGCAGATACGCAGTATTTT,CASSLRVLADTQYF
-,TRBJ1-5,TRBV19,TGTGCCAGTAGTGTCGGGGTCAATCAGCCCCAGCATTTT,CASSVGVNQPQHF
-,TRBJ1-1,TRBV10-3,TGTGCCATCAGTGTAGGGGCAGGGACTGAAGCTTTCTTT,CAISVGAGTEAFF
-,TRBJ2-2,TRBV9,TGTGCCAGCAGCGTGGGTTCCGGGGTCGCGAACACCGGGGAGCTGTTTTTT,CASSVGSGVANTGELFF
TRBD1,TRBJ1-1,TRBV11-2,TGTGCCAGCAGCAACAGACAGGGTTTGAACACTGAAGCTTTCTTT,CASSNRQGLNTEAFF
TRBD1,TRBJ1-1,TRBV5-4,TGTGCCAGCAGCCGTTACGAGACAGGGGCCGAAGCTTTCTTT,CASSRYETGAEAFF
TRBD2,TRBJ2-7,TRBV6-1,TGTGCCAGCAGTGCTCTAGCGGGAGGGCCTTACGAGCAGTACTTC,CASSALAGGPYEQYF
TRBD1,TRBJ1-2,TRBV6-1,TGTGCCAGCAGTGAAAGTGGGGACAGGGGGCGCATCTATGGCTACACCTTC,CASSESGDRGRIYGYTF
TRBD1,TRBJ1-2,TRBV30,TGTGCCTGGACTACAGGGGGCTCTGGCTATGGCTACACCTTC,CAWTTGGSGYGYTF
TRBD1,TRBJ1-1,TRBV15,TGTGCCACCAGCAGAGGGGGACAGGGGGAGACTGAAGCTTTCTTT,CATSRGGQGETEAFF
-,TRBJ2-7,TRBV5-1,TGCGCCAGCAGCCCCGTTATACCTAACTCCTACGAGCAGTACTTC,CASSPVIPNSYEQYF